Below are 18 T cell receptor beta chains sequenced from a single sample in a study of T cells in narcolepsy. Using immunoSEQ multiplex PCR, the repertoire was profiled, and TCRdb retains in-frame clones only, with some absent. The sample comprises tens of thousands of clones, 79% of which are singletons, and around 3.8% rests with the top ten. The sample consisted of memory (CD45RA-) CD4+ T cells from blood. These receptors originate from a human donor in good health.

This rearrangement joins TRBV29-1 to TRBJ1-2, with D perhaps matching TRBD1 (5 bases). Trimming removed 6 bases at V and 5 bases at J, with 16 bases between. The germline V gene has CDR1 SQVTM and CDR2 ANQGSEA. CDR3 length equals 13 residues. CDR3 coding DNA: TGCAGCGTCGATGGGGGTGTTGATTATGGCTACACCTTC. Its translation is CSVDGGVDYGYTF. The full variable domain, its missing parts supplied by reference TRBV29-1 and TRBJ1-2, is SAVISQKPSRDICQRGTSLTIQCQVDSQVTMMFWYRQQPGQSLTLIATANQGSEATYESGFVIDKFPISRPNLTFSTLTVSNMSPEDSSIYLCSVDGGVDYGYTFGSGTRLTVV.

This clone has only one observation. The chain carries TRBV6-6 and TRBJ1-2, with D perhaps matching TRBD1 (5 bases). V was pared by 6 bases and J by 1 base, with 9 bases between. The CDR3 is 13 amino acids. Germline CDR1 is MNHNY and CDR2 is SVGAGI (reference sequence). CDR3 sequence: CASSLDSNYGYTF. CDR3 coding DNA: TGTGCCAGCAGCCTCGACAGTAACTATGGCTACACCTTC.

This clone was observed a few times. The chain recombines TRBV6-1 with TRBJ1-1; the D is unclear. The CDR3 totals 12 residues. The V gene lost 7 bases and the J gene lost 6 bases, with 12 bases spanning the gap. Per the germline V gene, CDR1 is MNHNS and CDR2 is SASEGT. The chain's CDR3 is CASTGGGAEAFF. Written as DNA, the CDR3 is TGTGCCAGCACTGGTGGAGGAGCTGAAGCTTTCTTT.

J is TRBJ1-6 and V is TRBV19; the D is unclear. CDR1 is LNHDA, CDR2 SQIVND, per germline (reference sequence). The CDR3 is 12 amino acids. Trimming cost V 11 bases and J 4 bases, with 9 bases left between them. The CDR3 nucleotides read TGTGCCCCTGCGGGTTATAATTCACCCCTCCACTTT. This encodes CAPAGYNSPLHF.

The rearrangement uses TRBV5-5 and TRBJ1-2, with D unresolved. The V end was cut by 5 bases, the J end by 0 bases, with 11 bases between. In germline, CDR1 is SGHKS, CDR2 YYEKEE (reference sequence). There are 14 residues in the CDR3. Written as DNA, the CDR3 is TGTGCCAGCAGTATTACGGGAGCTAACTATGGCTACACCTTC. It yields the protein CASSITGANYGYTF.

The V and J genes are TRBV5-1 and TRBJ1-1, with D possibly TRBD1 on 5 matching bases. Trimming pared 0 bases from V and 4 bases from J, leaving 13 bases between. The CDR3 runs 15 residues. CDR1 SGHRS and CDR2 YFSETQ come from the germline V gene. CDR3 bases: TGCGCCAGCAGCTTGGGGGCCGGGGGAGGCACTGAAGCTTTCTTT. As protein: CASSLGAGGGTEAFF.

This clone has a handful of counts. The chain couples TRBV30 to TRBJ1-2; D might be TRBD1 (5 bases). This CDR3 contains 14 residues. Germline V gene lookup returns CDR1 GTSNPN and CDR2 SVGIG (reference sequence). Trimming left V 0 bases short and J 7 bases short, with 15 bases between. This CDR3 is CAWSVLLGGVGYTF. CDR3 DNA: TGTGCCTGGAGTGTACTCCTCGGGGGAGTTGGCTACACCTTC.

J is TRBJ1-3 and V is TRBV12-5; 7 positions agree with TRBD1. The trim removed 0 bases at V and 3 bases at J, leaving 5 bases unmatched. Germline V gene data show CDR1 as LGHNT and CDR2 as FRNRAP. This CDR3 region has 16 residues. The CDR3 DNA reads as TGTGCTAGTGGTTTGGTATCTACAGGGGTTGGAAACACCATATATTTT. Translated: CASGLVSTGVGNTIYF.

The CDR3, as DNA: TGTGCCACCAGCAGACGGGGACAGCGGGGAAACACCATATATTTT. Protein product: CATSRRGQRGNTIYF. The genes are TRBV15 and TRBJ1-3; 7 nucleotides match TRBD1. Losses at the gene ends were 2 bases for V and 4 bases for J; bases not matched to a gene: 5. Germline V CDR1 and CDR2: LNHNV, YYDKDF (reference sequence). The CDR3 covers 15 residues. The full variable domain, completed using reference TRBV15 and TRBJ1-3, is DAMVIQNPRYQVTQFGKPVTLSCSQTLNHNVMYWYQQKSSQAPKLLFHYYDKDFNNEADTPDNFQSRRPNTSFCFLDIRSPGLGDTAMYLCATSRRGQRGNTIYFGEGSWLTVV.

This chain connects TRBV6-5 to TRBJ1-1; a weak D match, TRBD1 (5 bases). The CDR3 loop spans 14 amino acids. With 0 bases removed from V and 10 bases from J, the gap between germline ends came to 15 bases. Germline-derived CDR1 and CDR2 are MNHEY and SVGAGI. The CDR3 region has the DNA TGTGCCAGCAGTTACTCGTATCCGGGCGGGGGAGCTTTCTTT. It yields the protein CASSYSYPGGGAFF.

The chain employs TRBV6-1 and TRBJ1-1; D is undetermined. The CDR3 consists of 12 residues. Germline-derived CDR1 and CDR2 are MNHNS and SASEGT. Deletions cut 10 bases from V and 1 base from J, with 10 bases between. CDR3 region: CAIPGRNTEAFF. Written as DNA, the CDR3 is TGTGCCATCCCTGGGCGGAACACTGAAGCTTTCTTT.

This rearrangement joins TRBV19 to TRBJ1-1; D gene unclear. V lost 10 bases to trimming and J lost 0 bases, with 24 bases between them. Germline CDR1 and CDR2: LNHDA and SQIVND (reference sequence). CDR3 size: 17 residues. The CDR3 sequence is CATTPPLDGTLNTEAFF. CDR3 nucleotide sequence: TGTGCCACGACCCCCCCTTTGGACGGCACATTGAACACTGAAGCTTTCTTT.

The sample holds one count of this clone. CDR3 nucleotides: TGCGCCAGCAGCTCGGGACAGGGGGTCGGTCGGAACACTGAAGCTTTCTTT. Translation: CASSSGQGVGRNTEAFF. The rearrangement joins TRBV5-1 to TRBJ1-1, with TRBD1 matching 11 bases. This CDR3 has 17 amino acids. V shed 3 bases and J 1 base; nucleotides not matched to a gene: 8. Germline V gives CDR1 SGHRS, CDR2 YFSETQ.

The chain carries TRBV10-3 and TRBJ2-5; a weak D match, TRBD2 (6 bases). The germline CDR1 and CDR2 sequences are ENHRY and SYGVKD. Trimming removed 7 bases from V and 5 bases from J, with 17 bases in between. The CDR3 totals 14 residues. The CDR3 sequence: CAINGGNARETQYF. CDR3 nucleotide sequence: TGTGCCATCAATGGCGGGAATGCGAGGGAGACCCAGTACTTC.

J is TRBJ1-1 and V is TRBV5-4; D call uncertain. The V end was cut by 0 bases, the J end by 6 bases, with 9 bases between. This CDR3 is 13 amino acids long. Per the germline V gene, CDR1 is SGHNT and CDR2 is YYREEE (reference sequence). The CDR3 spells CASSLGARAEAFF. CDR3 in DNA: TGTGCCAGCAGCTTGGGGGCTAGGGCTGAAGCTTTCTTT.

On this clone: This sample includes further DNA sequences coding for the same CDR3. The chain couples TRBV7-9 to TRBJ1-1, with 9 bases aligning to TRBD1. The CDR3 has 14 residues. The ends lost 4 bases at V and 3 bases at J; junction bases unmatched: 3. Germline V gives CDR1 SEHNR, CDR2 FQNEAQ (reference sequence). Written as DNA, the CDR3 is TGTGCCAGCAGCTCCGGGACAGGGCACACTGAAGCTTTCTTT. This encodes CASSSGTGHTEAFF.

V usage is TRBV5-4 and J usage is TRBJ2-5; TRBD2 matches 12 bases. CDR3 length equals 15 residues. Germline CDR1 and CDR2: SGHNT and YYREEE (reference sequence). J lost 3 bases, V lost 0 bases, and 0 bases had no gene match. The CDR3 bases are TGTGCCAGCAGCTTGGGACTAGCGGGAGAAGAGACCCAGTACTTC. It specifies CASSLGLAGEETQYF. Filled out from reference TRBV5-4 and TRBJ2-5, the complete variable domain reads ETGVTQSPTHLIKTRGQQVTLRCSSQSGHNTVSWYQQALGQGPQFIFQYYREEENGRGNFPPRFSGLQFPNYSSELNVNALELDDSALYLCASSLGLAGEETQYFGPGTRLLVL.

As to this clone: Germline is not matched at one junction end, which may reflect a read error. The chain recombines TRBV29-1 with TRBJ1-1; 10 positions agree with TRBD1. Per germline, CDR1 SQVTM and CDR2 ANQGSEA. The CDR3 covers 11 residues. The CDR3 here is CSVDPGTGDYF. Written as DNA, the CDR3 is TGCAGCGTTGATCCCGGGACAGGGGACTACTTT.